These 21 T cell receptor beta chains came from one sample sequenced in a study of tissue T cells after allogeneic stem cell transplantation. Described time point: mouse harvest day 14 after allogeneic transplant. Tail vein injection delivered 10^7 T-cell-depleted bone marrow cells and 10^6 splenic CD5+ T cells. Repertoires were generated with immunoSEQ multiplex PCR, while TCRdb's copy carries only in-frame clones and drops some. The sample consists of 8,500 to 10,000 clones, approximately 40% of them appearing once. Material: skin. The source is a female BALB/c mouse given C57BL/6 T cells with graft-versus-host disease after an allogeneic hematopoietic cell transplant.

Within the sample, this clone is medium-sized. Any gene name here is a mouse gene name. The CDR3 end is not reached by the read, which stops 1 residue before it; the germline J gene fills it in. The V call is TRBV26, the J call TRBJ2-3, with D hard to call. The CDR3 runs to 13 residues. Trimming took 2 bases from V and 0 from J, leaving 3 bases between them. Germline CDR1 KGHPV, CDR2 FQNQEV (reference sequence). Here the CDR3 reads CASSLNSAETLYF. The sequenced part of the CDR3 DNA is TGTGCCAGCAGTCTGAACAGTGCAGAAACGCTGTAT.

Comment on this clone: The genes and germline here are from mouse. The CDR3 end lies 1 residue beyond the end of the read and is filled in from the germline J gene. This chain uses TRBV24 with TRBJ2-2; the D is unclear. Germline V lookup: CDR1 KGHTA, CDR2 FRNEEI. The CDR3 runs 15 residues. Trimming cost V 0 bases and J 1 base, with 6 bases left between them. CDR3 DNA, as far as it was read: TGTGCCAGCAGTCTGTATAATGAAAACACCGGGCAGCTCTAC. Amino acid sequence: CASSLYNENTGQLY. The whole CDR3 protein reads CASSLYNENTGQLYF.

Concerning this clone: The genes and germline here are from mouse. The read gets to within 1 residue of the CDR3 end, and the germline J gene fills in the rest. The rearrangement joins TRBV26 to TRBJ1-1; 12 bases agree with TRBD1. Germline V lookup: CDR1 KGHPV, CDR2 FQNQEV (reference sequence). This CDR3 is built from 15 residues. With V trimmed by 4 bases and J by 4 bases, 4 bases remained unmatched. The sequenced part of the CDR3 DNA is TGTGCCAGCAGTCGGGGACAGGGGGCGGGCACAGAAGTCTTC. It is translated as CASSRGQGAGTEVF. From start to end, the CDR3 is CASSRGQGAGTEVFF.

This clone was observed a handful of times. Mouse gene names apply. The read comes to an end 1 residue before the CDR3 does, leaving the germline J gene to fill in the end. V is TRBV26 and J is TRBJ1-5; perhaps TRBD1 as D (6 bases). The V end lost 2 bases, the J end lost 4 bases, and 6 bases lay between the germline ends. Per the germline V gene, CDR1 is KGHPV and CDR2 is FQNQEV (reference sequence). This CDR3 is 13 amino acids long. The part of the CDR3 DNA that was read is TGTGCCAGCAGTCTGACAGGGAACCAGGCTCCGCTT. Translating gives CASSLTGNQAPL. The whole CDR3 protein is CASSLTGNQAPLF.

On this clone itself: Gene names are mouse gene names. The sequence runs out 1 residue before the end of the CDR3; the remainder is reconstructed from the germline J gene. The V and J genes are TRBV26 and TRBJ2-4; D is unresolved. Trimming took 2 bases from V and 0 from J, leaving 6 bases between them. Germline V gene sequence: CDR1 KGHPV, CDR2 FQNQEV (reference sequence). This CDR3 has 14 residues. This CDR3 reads CASSLHNSQNTLYF. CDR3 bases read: TGTGCCAGCAGTCTGCACAATAGTCAAAACACCTTGTAC. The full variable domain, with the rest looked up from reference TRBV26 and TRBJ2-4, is NSKVIQTPRYLVKGQGQKAKMRCIPEKGHPVVFWYQQNKNNEFKFLINFQNQEVLQQIDMTEKRFSAECPSNSPCSLEIQSSEAGDSALYLCASSLHNSQNTLYFGAGTRLSVL.

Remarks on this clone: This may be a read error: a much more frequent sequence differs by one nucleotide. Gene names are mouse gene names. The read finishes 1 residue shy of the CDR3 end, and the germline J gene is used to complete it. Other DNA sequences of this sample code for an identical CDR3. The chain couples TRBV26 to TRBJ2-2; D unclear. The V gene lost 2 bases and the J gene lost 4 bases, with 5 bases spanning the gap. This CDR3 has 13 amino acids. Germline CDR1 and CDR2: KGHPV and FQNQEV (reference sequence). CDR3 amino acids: CASSLESTGQLYF. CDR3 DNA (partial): TGTGCCAGCAGTCTGGAGAGCACCGGGCAGCTCTAC.

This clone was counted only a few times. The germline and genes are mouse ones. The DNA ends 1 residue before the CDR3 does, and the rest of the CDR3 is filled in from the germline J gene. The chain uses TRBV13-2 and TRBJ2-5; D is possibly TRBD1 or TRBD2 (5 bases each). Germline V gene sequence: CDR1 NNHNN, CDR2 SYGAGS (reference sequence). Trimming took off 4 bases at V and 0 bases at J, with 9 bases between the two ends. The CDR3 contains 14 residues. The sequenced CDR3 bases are TGTGCCAGCGGTCCTCGGGGGAACCAAGACACCCAGTAC. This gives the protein CASGPRGNQDTQY. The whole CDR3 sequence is CASGPRGNQDTQYF.

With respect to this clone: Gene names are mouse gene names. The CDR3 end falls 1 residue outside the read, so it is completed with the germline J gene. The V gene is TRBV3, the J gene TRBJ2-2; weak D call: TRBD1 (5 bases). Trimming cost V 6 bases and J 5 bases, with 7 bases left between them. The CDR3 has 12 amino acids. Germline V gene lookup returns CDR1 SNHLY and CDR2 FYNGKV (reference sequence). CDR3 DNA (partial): TGTGCCAGCAGGGCAGGGACCGGGCAGCTCTAC. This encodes CASRAGTGQLY. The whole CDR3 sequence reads CASRAGTGQLYF.

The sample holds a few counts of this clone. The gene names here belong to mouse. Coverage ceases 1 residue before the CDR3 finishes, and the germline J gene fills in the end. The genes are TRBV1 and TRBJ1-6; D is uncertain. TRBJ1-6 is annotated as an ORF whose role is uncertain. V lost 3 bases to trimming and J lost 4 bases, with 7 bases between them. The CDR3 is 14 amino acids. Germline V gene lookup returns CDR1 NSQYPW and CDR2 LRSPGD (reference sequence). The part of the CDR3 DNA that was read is TGCACCTGCAGTGCTAGGCAATATAATTCGCCCCTCTAC. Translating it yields CTCSARQYNSPLY. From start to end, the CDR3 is CTCSARQYNSPLYF.

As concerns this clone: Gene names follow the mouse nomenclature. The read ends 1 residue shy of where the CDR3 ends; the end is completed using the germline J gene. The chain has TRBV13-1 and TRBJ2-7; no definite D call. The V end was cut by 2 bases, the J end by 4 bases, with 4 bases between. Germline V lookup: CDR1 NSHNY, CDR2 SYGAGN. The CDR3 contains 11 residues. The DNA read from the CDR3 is TGTGCCAGCAGTGACAATTATGAACAGTAC. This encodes CASSDNYEQY. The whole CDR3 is CASSDNYEQYF.

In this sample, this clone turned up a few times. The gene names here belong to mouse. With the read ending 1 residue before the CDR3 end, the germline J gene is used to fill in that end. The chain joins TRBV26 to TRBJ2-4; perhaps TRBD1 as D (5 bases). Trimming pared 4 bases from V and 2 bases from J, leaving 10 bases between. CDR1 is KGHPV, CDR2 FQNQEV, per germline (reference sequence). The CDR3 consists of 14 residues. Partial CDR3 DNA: TGTGCCAGCAGTCCTGGACAAAATCAAAACACCTTGTAC. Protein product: CASSPGQNQNTLY. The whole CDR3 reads CASSPGQNQNTLYF.

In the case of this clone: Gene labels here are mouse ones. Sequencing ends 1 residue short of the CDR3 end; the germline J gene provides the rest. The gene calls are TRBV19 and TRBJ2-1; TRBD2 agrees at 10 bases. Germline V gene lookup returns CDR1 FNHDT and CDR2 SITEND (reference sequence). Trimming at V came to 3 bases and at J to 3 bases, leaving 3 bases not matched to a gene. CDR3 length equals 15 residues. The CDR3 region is CASSTGLGVYAEQFF. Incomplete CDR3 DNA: TGTGCCAGCAGTACTGGACTGGGGGTCTATGCTGAGCAGTTC.

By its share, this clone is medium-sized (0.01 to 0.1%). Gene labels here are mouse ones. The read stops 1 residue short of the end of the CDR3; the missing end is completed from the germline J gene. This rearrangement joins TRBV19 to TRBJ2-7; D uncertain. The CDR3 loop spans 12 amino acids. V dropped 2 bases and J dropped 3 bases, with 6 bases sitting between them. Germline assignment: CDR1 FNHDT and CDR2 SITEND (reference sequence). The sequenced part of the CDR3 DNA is TGTGCCAGCAGTATTGGTGGCTATGAACAGTAC. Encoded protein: CASSIGGYEQY. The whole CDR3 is CASSIGGYEQYF.

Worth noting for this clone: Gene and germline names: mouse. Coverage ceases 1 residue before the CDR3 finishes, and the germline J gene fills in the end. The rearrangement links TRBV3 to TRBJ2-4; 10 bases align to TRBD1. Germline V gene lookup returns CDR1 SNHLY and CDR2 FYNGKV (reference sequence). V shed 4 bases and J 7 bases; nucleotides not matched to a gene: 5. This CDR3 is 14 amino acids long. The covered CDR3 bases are TGTGCCAGCAGCTCGACAGGGGGCGAGTACACCTTGTAC. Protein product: CASSSTGGEYTLY. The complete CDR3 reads CASSSTGGEYTLYF.

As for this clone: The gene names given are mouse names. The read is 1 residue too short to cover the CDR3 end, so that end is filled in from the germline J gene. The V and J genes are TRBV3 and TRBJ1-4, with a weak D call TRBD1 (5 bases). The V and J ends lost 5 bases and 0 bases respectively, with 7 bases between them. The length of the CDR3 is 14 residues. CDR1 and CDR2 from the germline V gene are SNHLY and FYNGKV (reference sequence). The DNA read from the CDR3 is TGTGCCAGCAGCGGCAGGGTTTCCAACGAAAGATTATTT. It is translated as CASSGRVSNERLF. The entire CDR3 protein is CASSGRVSNERLFF.

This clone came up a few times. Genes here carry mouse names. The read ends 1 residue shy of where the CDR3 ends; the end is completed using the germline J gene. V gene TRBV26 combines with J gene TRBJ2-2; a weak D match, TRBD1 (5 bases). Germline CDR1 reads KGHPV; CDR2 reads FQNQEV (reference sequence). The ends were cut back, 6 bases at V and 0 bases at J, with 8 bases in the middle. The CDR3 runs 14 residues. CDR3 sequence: CASRQGSNTGQLYF. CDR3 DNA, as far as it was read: TGTGCCAGCAGGCAGGGTTCAAACACCGGGCAGCTCTAC.

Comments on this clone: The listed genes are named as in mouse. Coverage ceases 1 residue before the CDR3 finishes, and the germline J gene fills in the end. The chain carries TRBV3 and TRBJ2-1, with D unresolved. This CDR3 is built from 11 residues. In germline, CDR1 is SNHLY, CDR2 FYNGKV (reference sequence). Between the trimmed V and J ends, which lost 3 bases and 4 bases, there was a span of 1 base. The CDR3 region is CASSFYAEQFF. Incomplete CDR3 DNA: TGTGCCAGCAGCTTTTATGCTGAGCAGTTC.

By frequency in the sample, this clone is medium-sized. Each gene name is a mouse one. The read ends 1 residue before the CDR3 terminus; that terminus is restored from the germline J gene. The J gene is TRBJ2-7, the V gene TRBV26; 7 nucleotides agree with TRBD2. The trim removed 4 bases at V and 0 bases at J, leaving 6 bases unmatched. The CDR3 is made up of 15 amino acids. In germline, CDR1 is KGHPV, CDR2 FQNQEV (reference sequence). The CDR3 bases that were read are TGTGCCAGCAGTCCCCGCGGGGGGGACTCCTATGAACAGTAC. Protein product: CASSPRGGDSYEQY. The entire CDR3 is CASSPRGGDSYEQYF.

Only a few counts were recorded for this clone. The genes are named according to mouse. CDR3 sequence: CASSLTGGPEQFF. CDR3 bases read: TGTGCCAGCAGTCTGACTGGGGGCCCTGAGCAGTTC. J is TRBJ2-1 and V is TRBV26, with 8 nucleotides matching TRBD2. From the germline J gene comes the end of the CDR3, since the read stops 1 residue before it. The CDR3 extends over 13 amino acids. J was trimmed by 8 bases and V by 2 bases; bases with no gene match: 2. Germline V CDR1 and CDR2: KGHPV, FQNQEV (reference sequence).

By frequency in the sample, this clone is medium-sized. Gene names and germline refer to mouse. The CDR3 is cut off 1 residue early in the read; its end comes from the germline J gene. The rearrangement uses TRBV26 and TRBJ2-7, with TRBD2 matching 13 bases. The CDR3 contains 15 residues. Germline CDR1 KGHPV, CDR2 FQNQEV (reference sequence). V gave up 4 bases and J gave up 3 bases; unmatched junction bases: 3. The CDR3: CASSHGTGGVYEQYF. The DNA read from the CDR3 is TGTGCCAGCAGTCACGGGACTGGGGGGGTCTATGAACAGTAC.

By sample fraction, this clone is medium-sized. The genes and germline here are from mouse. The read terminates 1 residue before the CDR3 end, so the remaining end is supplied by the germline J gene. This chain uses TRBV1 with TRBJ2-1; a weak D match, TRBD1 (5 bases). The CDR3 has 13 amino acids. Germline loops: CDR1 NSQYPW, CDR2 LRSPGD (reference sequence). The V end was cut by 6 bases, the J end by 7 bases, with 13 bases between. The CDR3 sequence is CTCSPAGWAEQFF. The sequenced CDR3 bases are TGCACCTGCAGCCCCGCAGGGTGGGCTGAGCAGTTC. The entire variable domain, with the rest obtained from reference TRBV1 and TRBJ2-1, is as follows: VTLLEQNPRWRLVPRGQAVNLRCILKNSQYPWMSWYQQDLQKQLQWLFTLRSPGDKEVKSLPGADYLATRVTDTELRLQVANMSQGRTLYCTCSPAGWAEQFFGPGTRLTVL.